Below are 2 T cell receptor beta chains sequenced from a single sample in a study of cytomegalovirus exposure and HLA in healthy donors. The study ran its PCR with 60 Vbeta and 13 Jbeta primers. Measured with immunoSEQ multiplex PCR; TCRdb has only the in-frame clones, and not every one. The sample shows around 120,000 clones, about 70% of them seen only once. Specimen: PBMCs. The receptors originated from a woman between 55 and 75 years old in good health and CMV-seropositive.

Worth noting for this clone: The identical CDR3 is also encoded by other nucleotide sequences in the sample. V gene TRBV4-1 combines with J gene TRBJ2-5; no clear D gene. Trimming pared 1 base from V and 2 bases from J, leaving 14 bases between. The CDR3 is 16 residues long. From germline, CDR1 is MGHRA and CDR2 YSYEKL. The CDR3 DNA reads as TGCGCCAGCAGCCAAGTTAATCTAGGTTTTCAAGAGACCCAGTACTTC. Residues: CASSQVNLGFQETQYF.

Note on this clone: Other DNA sequences in this sample translate to the same CDR3. The chain employs TRBV19 and TRBJ2-7; 7 nucleotides line up with TRBD1. The CDR3 is made up of 13 amino acids. Germline V lookup: CDR1 LNHDA, CDR2 SQIVND (reference sequence). V lost 4 bases and J lost 2; bases outside the gene matches: 2. Here the CDR3 DNA reads TGTGCCAGTAGTACCGACAGGGCCTACGAGCAGTACTTC. As protein: CASSTDRAYEQYF.